The clone carrying this T cell receptor (beta chain) was observed at least ten times. Its target is unknown. The TCRbeta library incorporated unique molecular identifiers. Via MiXCR, TCRdb re-called the PCR reads, giving one row per CDR3 protein. The sample holds over 100,000 distinct CDR3 sequences, 10% seen once. Between the trimmed V and J ends, which lost 0 bases and 2 bases, there was a span of 11 bases. This CDR3 comprises 15 residues. Germline CDR1 and CDR2: DFQATT and SNEGSKA (reference sequence). The record originates from a study of T-cell reconstitution after alpha-beta-depleted transplantation in children. Study-wide results and limits: Once a year had passed after transplant, T-cell counts and diversity came mostly from newly produced T cells. Some patients' high day-60 TCRbeta diversity was traced to surviving recipient T cells and thymic progenitors.

The chain recombines TRBV20-1 with TRBJ2-4, with D perhaps matching TRBD1 or TRBD2 (5 bases each). The origin of this receptor is a boy aged 2 to 10 with acute lymphoblastic leukemia, due to receive a stem cell transplant. The starting material was PBMCs, obtained before TCRalphabeta/CD19-depleted stem cell transplant. CDR3 in DNA: TGCAGTGCTAGAGATGTTTGGGGGTCCAAAAACATTCAGTACTTC. Protein product: CSARDVWGSKNIQYF.